The 16 T cell receptor beta chains presented below share a single source sample, sequenced in a study of T cell responses to AZD1222 COVID-19 vaccine. TCRdb's table, derived via immunoSEQ multiplex PCR, lists solely in-frame clones and lacks some. The sample holds about 150,000 clones, around 88% seen once. The sequencing used peripheral blood, collected on day 0 of AZD1222 vaccination. The receptor source for this set is an adult in good health.

In its sample, this clone was seen once. The chain links TRBV18 to TRBJ1-2; tentative D call: TRBD1 (5 bases). Germline V gene data show CDR1 as KGHSH and CDR2 as LQKENI. V lost 3 bases, J lost 4 bases, and 6 bases lay in between. This CDR3 has 12 amino acids. The CDR3 sequence is CASSPGTYGYTF. The CDR3 coding sequence is TGTGCCAGCTCACCCGGGACCTATGGCTACACCTTC.

This clone was recorded once. This chain joins TRBV9 and TRBJ2-7; D is perhaps TRBD2 (7 bases). Trimming removed 4 bases at V and 0 bases at J, with 20 bases between. CDR1 and CDR2 from the germline V gene are SGDLS and YYNGEE. There are 17 residues in the CDR3. The CDR3 DNA is TGTGCCAGCAGCCCAGATGGGGGGGCCGCCCCCTCCTACGAGCAGTACTTC. It translates to CASSPDGGAAPSYEQYF.

The chain couples TRBV6-5 to TRBJ2-7; TRBD1 aligns across 10 bases. CDR1 is MNHEY and CDR2 is SVGAGI in the germline V gene. The CDR3 is made up of 15 amino acids. V lost 5 bases and J lost 3; bases outside the gene matches: 7. CDR3 nucleotides: TGTGCCAGCAGTCGAACCGGGACAGGGGACTACGAGCAGTACTTC. This encodes CASSRTGTGDYEQYF.

The chain couples TRBV2 to TRBJ1-1; 9 nucleotides match TRBD1. This CDR3 spans 14 amino acids. Germline loops: CDR1 SNHLY, CDR2 FYNNEI. Germline trimming cut 7 bases from V and 2 bases from J; bases unmatched to any gene: 5. The CDR3 protein is CASIEGQGNTEAFF. The CDR3 DNA follows: TGTGCCAGCATCGAGGGACAGGGAAACACTGAAGCTTTCTTT.

The chain has TRBV7-2 and TRBJ1-2; perhaps TRBD1 as D (5 bases). V shed 3 bases and J shed 2 bases, with 13 bases lying between them. CDR1 is SGHTA and CDR2 is FQGNSA in the germline V gene. This CDR3 region has 15 residues. Here the CDR3 reads CASSFRESWNYGYTF. For the CDR3, the DNA is TGTGCCAGCAGCTTCAGGGAGTCATGGAACTATGGCTACACCTTC.

The chain uses TRBV4-2 and TRBJ2-1; 16 bases match TRBD2. Germline CDR1 reads LGHNA; CDR2 reads YNFKEQ. Germline trimming cut 2 bases from V and 3 bases from J; bases unmatched to any gene: 10. The length of the CDR3 is 20 residues. The CDR3 DNA sequence: TGTGCCAGCAGCCAAAGAGGGACTAGCGGGGGGGACCCTCTCTACAATGAGCAGTTCTTC. The encoded protein is CASSQRGTSGGDPLYNEQFF.

This sequence joins TRBV2 and TRBJ1-1; 9 bases align to TRBD1. The J segment lost 4 bases and the V segment lost 2 bases, leaving 14 bases of the junction unmatched. CDR1 is SNHLY, CDR2 FYNNEI, per germline. The CDR3 is 18 amino acids. The CDR3 region is CASSENPAMWDRVTEAFF. CDR3 bases: TGTGCCAGCAGTGAAAACCCCGCTATGTGGGACAGGGTCACTGAAGCTTTCTTT.

J is TRBJ2-1 and V is TRBV18; D might be TRBD1 or TRBD2, each matching 5 bases. This CDR3 has 14 residues. The V end lost 6 bases, the J end lost 10 bases, and 19 bases lay between the germline ends. The germline V gene encodes CDR1 KGHSH and CDR2 LQKENI. The CDR3 protein is CASSEAISEGEQFF. The CDR3 DNA reads TGTGCCAGCTCGGAAGCTATTTCCGAGGGGGAGCAGTTCTTC.

The chain joins TRBV27 to TRBJ2-6, with no clear D. This CDR3 contains 16 residues. Trimming pared 7 bases from V and 1 base from J, leaving 14 bases between. The germline gives CDR1 MNHEY, CDR2 SMNVEV (reference sequence). The CDR3 is CASTSFWLSGANVLTF. The CDR3 nucleotides read TGTGCCAGCACGTCTTTCTGGCTATCTGGGGCCAACGTCCTGACTTTC.

The chain carries TRBV2 and TRBJ2-4, with 7 bases aligning to TRBD1. From germline, CDR1 is SNHLY and CDR2 FYNNEI. The CDR3 totals 15 residues. V shed 5 bases and J 0 bases; nucleotides not matched to a gene: 4. The CDR3 DNA sequence: TGTGCCAGCAGTCGACAGGGATTAGCCAAAAACATTCAGTACTTC. It specifies CASSRQGLAKNIQYF. Full variable domain (outside the CDR3, taken from reference TRBV2 and TRBJ2-4): EPEVTQTPSHQVTQMGQEVILRCVPISNHLYFYWYRQILGQKVEFLVSFYNNEISEKSEIFDDQFSVERPDGSNFTLKIRSTKLEDSAMYFCASSRQGLAKNIQYFGAGTRLSVL.

This chain connects TRBV10-3 to TRBJ1-2; 10 bases fit TRBD1. CDR3 size: 15 residues. Germline V gives CDR1 ENHRY, CDR2 SYGVKD. Unmatched junction bases numbered 2, after V lost 4 bases and J lost 0 bases. CDR3 DNA sequence: TGTGCCATCAGTGGGACAGGGGGAACTAACTATGGCTACACCTTC. This translates into CAISGTGGTNYGYTF.

V usage is TRBV7-8 and J usage is TRBJ1-2, with a possible D match to TRBD1 (6 bases). The germline gives CDR1 SGHVS, CDR2 FQNEAQ. The CDR3 consists of 14 residues. V lost 4 bases and J lost 7, with 16 bases in between. The CDR3 region has the DNA TGTGCCAGCAGCTACTACCGGGACAAGCCTGGCTACACCTTC. This gives the protein CASSYYRDKPGYTF.

This clone turned up a few times. V and J are TRBV11-2 and TRBJ2-7, with D unclear. V was cut by 2 bases and J by 5 bases, with 13 bases left in between. Germline CDR1 and CDR2: SGHAT and FQNNGV. The CDR3 spans 14 residues. CDR3 in amino acids: CASSLSVLSDEQYF. CDR3 nucleotides: TGTGCCAGCAGCTTATCGGTCCTGTCGGACGAGCAGTACTTC.

This clone was counted a few times. The rearrangement joins TRBV6-2 or TRBV6-3 to TRBJ1-5, with no clear D. The CDR3 has 11 amino acids. Trimming left V 5 bases short and J 10 bases short, with 9 bases between. The germline V gene encodes CDR1 MNHEY and CDR2 SVGEGT. The CDR3: CASSPGGPQHF. CDR3 DNA: TGTGCCAGCAGTCCGGGTGGCCCCCAGCATTTT.

This sequence joins TRBV5-1 and TRBJ1-4; maybe TRBD1 (5 bases). V was clipped by 4 bases and J by 5 bases, with 9 bases between them. CDR1 is SGHRS and CDR2 is YFSETQ in the germline V gene. The CDR3 totals 13 residues. CDR3 sequence reads: CASSQGGNEKLFF. The CDR3 DNA reads TGCGCCAGCAGCCAGGGCGGGAATGAAAAACTGTTTTTT.

The rearrangement joins TRBV24-1 to TRBJ2-5; a possible D gene is TRBD1 (5 bases). This CDR3 comprises 16 residues. Trimming cost V 4 bases and J 1 base, with 15 bases left between them. Germline CDR1 is KGHDR and CDR2 is SFDVKD. The CDR3: CATSDPNQGGQETQYF. CDR3 sequence (DNA): TGTGCCACCAGTGACCCGAACCAGGGTGGCCAAGAGACCCAGTACTTC.